The 26 T cell receptor beta chains given below trace back to one sample, sequenced in a study of T cell changes during pregnancy in multiple sclerosis. Data came from immunoSEQ multiplex PCR; TCRdb stores just in-frame clones and leaves some out. The sample includes about 83,000 clones, roughly 95% of them seen just once. The starting material was peripheral blood, obtained in the second trimester of pregnancy. The receptors come from a female donor with multiple sclerosis, enrolled in a pregnancy study.

The chain joins TRBV6-5 to TRBJ1-1; the D gene is possibly TRBD1 (5 bases). The CDR3 loop spans 15 amino acids. V lost 0 bases and J 5 bases, leaving 13 bases between the germline ends. Looked up from germline, CDR1 is MNHEY and CDR2 is SVGAGI. This chain's CDR3 is CASSYSPGGGTEAFF. As DNA, the CDR3 is TGTGCCAGCAGTTACTCTCCCGGGGGAGGAACTGAAGCTTTCTTT.

V is TRBV7-9 and J is TRBJ2-7, with 7 bases aligning to TRBD1. J was trimmed by 7 bases and V by 4 bases; bases with no gene match: 10. Germline CDR1 and CDR2: SEHNR and FQNEAQ (reference sequence). The CDR3 contains 14 residues. The CDR3 DNA reads TGTGCCAGCAGCTCCCTGAAACAGGGGAAAGAGCAGTACTTC. Translated: CASSSLKQGKEQYF.

The genes are TRBV14 and TRBJ1-2, with TRBD1 matching over 8 bases. The J segment lost 6 bases and the V segment lost 4 bases, leaving 25 bases of the junction unmatched. Germline V lookup: CDR1 SGHDN, CDR2 FVKESK. There are 20 residues in the CDR3. Here the CDR3 reads CASSPHRGGLNRGMQDGYTF. In DNA, the CDR3 is TGTGCCAGCAGCCCCCACAGGGGGGGCCTAAATAGAGGAATGCAGGATGGCTACACCTTC.

CDR3 DNA: TGTGCCAGCAGTTACGGGCAGGGGGTAACCGGGGAGCTGTTTTTT. Its translation is CASSYGQGVTGELFF. V gene TRBV6-6 combines with J gene TRBJ2-2; 7 bases match TRBD1. J lost 5 bases, V lost 2 bases, and 5 bases had no gene match. The length of the CDR3 is 15 residues. The germline V gene encodes CDR1 MNHNY and CDR2 SVGAGI (reference sequence).

The V and J genes are TRBV9 and TRBJ2-1, with TRBD2 matching over 8 bases. J lost 0 bases, V lost 6 bases, and 5 bases had no gene match. The CDR3 totals 15 residues. Per germline, CDR1 SGDLS and CDR2 YYNGEE. The CDR3 DNA reads TGTGCCAGCACTTCGGGACTAGGCTCCTACAATGAGCAGTTCTTC. Protein sequence: CASTSGLGSYNEQFF.

The chain links TRBV5-1 to TRBJ2-1, with TRBD2 matching over 7 bases. V lost 3 bases, J lost 3 bases, and 6 bases stayed unmatched. Germline values: CDR1 SGHRS, CDR2 YFSETQ. The CDR3 is made up of 15 amino acids. The CDR3 here is CASSYGPSGYNEQFF. Written as DNA, the CDR3 is TGCGCCAGCAGCTATGGGCCTAGCGGCTACAATGAGCAGTTCTTC.

The V and J genes are TRBV5-1 and TRBJ1-2; perhaps TRBD1 as D (5 bases). Germline V lookup: CDR1 SGHRS, CDR2 YFSETQ. The CDR3 covers 14 residues. V dropped 4 bases and J dropped 4 bases, with 14 bases sitting between them. This CDR3 is CASSRDSPSYGYTF. As DNA, the CDR3 is TGCGCCAGCAGCCGCGACAGCCCATCCTATGGCTACACCTTC.

This clone was counted once. This chain links TRBV5-1 with TRBJ1-1; 7 bases are shared with TRBD1. The V gene end was trimmed by 4 bases and the J gene end by 11 bases; junction bases not matched to a gene: 14. The germline V gene has CDR1 SGHRS and CDR2 YFSETQ. The CDR3 has 14 residues. CDR3 DNA sequence: TGCGCCAGCAGCACAGACGCAAACAGGGGTAGGGCTTTCTTT. This translates into CASSTDANRGRAFF.

The chain combines TRBV6-1 with TRBJ2-7; TRBD2 matches at 14 bases. The CDR3 loop spans 16 amino acids. The germline V gene encodes CDR1 MNHNS and CDR2 SASEGT. J was trimmed by 5 bases and V by 1 base; bases with no gene match: 4. The CDR3 coding sequence is TGTGCCAGCAGTGAAGTGGGGACTAGCGGGAGTAACGAGCAGTACTTC. Translated: CASSEVGTSGSNEQYF.

J is TRBJ2-1 and V is TRBV6-1, with 7 bases lining up with TRBD1. The CDR3 is 15 amino acids. Germline trimming cut 2 bases from V and 3 bases from J; bases unmatched to any gene: 4. Germline-derived CDR1 and CDR2 are MNHNS and SASEGT. Written as DNA, the CDR3 is TGTGCCAGCAGTGAATCTGCAGGGGGCTACAATGAGCAGTTCTTC. Encoded protein: CASSESAGGYNEQFF.

The J gene is TRBJ2-7, the V gene TRBV4-1; 9 bases fit TRBD1. The V gene end was trimmed by 4 bases and the J gene end by 0 bases; junction bases not matched to a gene: 10. Germline values: CDR1 MGHRA, CDR2 YSYEKL. The CDR3 totals 17 residues. Here the CDR3 reads CASSPRATGGISYEQYF. CDR3 coding DNA: TGCGCCAGCAGCCCGAGAGCCACAGGGGGCATCTCCTACGAGCAGTACTTC.

The CDR3 protein is CASSFPGQGAGELFF. DNA for the CDR3: TGTGCCAGCAGCTTCCCGGGACAGGGGGCCGGGGAGCTGTTTTTT. J is TRBJ2-2 and V is TRBV11-2; TRBD1 aligns across 11 bases. The CDR3 sequence is 15 residues long. Germline-derived CDR1 and CDR2 are SGHAT and FQNNGV. After removal of 3 bases from V and 6 bases from J, the junction contained 3 bases not matched to a gene.

The chain combines TRBV29-1 with TRBJ2-1; 12 bases line up with TRBD2. The CDR3 is 17 amino acids. The V gene's germline CDR1 is SQVTM and CDR2 ANQGSEA. J lost 0 bases, V lost 3 bases, and 6 bases had no gene match. This chain's CDR3 is CSVDGTSGLSSYNEQFF. The CDR3 nucleotides are TGCAGCGTTGATGGGACTAGCGGGCTAAGCTCCTACAATGAGCAGTTCTTC.

V usage is TRBV13 and J usage is TRBJ2-3, with TRBD2 identical over 9 bases. Germline-derived CDR1 and CDR2 are PRHDT and FYEKMQ (reference sequence). This CDR3 is built from 16 residues. With 5 bases clipped from V and 1 base from J, the junction kept 7 bases outside the gene matches. In DNA, the CDR3 is TGTGCCAGCAGCCCCCCGACTAGCGGACGCACAGATACGCAGTATTTT. Translating it yields CASSPPTSGRTDTQYF.

The V gene is TRBV9, the J gene TRBJ2-7; TRBD1 agrees at 11 bases. The CDR3 is made up of 14 amino acids. V was clipped by 3 bases and J by 5 bases; unmatched bases: 4. CDR1 SGDLS and CDR2 YYNGEE come from the germline V gene. CDR3 nucleotide sequence: TGTGCCAGCAGCGGCGGACAGGGGGCAAACGAGCAGTACTTC. This encodes CASSGGQGANEQYF. Supplemented by reference TRBV9 and TRBJ2-7, the full variable domain reads DSGVTQTPKHLITATGQRVTLRCSPRSGDLSVYWYQQSLDQGLQFLIQYYNGEERAKGNILERFSAQQFPDLHSELNLSSLELGDSALYFCASSGGQGANEQYFGPGTRLTVT.

This chain links TRBV5-6 with TRBJ1-2; 7 bases line up with TRBD1. Germline CDR1 and CDR2: SGHDT and YYEEEE. V dropped 3 bases and J dropped 4; count of bases not matched to a gene: 12. The CDR3 runs 16 residues. CDR3 sequence reads: CASSSPDRAQIYGYTF. As DNA, the CDR3 is TGTGCCAGCAGCTCACCCGACAGGGCCCAGATCTATGGCTACACCTTC.

CDR3 DNA sequence: TGTGCCAGCAGTTCACCAGGGATGTCCTACGAGCAGTACTTC. Its protein is CASSSPGMSYEQYF. The rearrangement joins TRBV27 to TRBJ2-7, with a weak D call TRBD1 (5 bases). The CDR3 runs to 14 residues. Trimming shortened V by 4 bases and J by 1 base, and 11 bases separated the two germline ends. Germline V gene data show CDR1 as MNHEY and CDR2 as SMNVEV (reference sequence).

The J gene is TRBJ2-7, the V gene TRBV29-1; the match to TRBD2 covers 9 bases. CDR1 and CDR2 from the germline V gene are SQVTM and ANQGSEA. Trimming removed 5 bases from V and 4 bases from J; junction bases left unmatched: 6. The CDR3 is 13 residues long. The CDR3 reads CSVIAGVDYEQYF. CDR3 bases: TGCAGCGTTATAGCGGGGGTCGATTACGAGCAGTACTTC.

V gene TRBV5-5 combines with J gene TRBJ1-1; 8 bases are a match to TRBD1. V lost 0 bases to trimming and J lost 6 bases; unmatched junction nucleotides: 4. Germline CDR1 is SGHKS and CDR2 is YYEKEE (reference sequence). The length of the CDR3 is 14 residues. The CDR3 DNA is TGTGCCAGCAGCTTGGCAGGGGGCTTGGCTGAAGCTTTCTTT. Amino acid sequence: CASSLAGGLAEAFF. The full variable domain, rest sourced from reference TRBV5-5 and TRBJ1-1, is DAGVTQSPTHLIKTRGQQVTLRCSPISGHKSVSWYQQVLGQGPQFIFQYYEKEERGRGNFPDRFSARQFPNYSSELNVNALLLGDSALYLCASSLAGGLAEAFFGQGTRLTVV.

This chain connects TRBV29-1 to TRBJ2-6; D is perhaps TRBD2 (5 bases). Germline values: CDR1 SQVTM, CDR2 ANQGSEA. The CDR3 loop spans 16 amino acids. V was pared by 1 base and J by 3 bases, with 13 bases between. CDR3 DNA sequence: TGCAGCGTTGAAGTGGGTAGGAGCGGTGGGGCCAACGTCCTGACTTTC. Amino acids: CSVEVGRSGGANVLTF.

V and J are TRBV27 and TRBJ2-1; TRBD1 might be the D (6 bases). This CDR3 contains 15 residues. The V end lost 2 bases, the J end lost 6 bases, and 14 bases lay between the germline ends. Germline V gene lookup returns CDR1 MNHEY and CDR2 SMNVEV (reference sequence). The chain's CDR3 is CASSLTQGLRNEQFF. CDR3 DNA: TGTGCCAGCAGTTTAACACAGGGTTTACGCAATGAGCAGTTCTTC.

In this sample, this clone turned up a few times. The rearrangement links TRBV12-5 to TRBJ2-1; 9 nucleotides align to TRBD1. The CDR3 is made up of 15 amino acids. V gave up 6 bases and J gave up 4 bases; unmatched junction bases: 7. CDR1 and CDR2 from the germline V gene are LGHNT and FRNRAP. The CDR3 spells CASGPGTGSYNEQFF. DNA for the CDR3: TGTGCTAGTGGCCCCGGGACAGGGTCATACAATGAGCAGTTCTTC.

The chain carries TRBV9 and TRBJ2-7, with a tentative D call TRBD2 (5 bases). Germline assignment: CDR1 SGDLS and CDR2 YYNGEE. Trimming cost V 7 bases and J 0 bases, with 14 bases left between them. This CDR3 comprises 14 residues. The CDR3 sequence: CASSEEGFSYEQYF. CDR3 DNA sequence: TGTGCCAGCTCGGAGGAAGGCTTCTCCTACGAGCAGTACTTC.

The V call is TRBV11-2, the J call TRBJ2-7, with 9 bases lining up with TRBD1. The CDR3 length is 14 residues. CDR1 is SGHAT and CDR2 is FQNNGV in the germline V gene. The V and J ends lost 4 bases and 3 bases, in that order; junction bases with no gene match: 4. The CDR3 DNA reads TGTGCCAGCAGCTCCGGACAGGGGATCTACGAGCAGTACTTC. This sequence encodes CASSSGQGIYEQYF.

The chain has TRBV5-4 and TRBJ2-3, with TRBD2 as a possible D gene (6 bases). V lost 1 base to trimming and J lost 5 bases, with 14 bases between them. The CDR3 runs to 15 residues. Germline assignment: CDR1 SGHNT and CDR2 YYREEE (reference sequence). The CDR3 here is CASSLLRGLEDTQYF. In DNA, the CDR3 is TGTGCCAGCAGCTTGCTGCGGGGACTTGAAGATACGCAGTATTTT.

In this sample, this clone turned up once. The chain recombines TRBV30 with TRBJ1-3, with D unresolved. Germline V gene data show CDR1 as GTSNPN and CDR2 as SVGIG (reference sequence). V lost 0 bases and J 2 bases, leaving 2 bases between the germline ends. The length of the CDR3 is 12 residues. CDR3 protein: CAWSVAGNTIYF. DNA of the CDR3: TGTGCCTGGAGTGTCGCTGGAAACACCATATATTTT.